This passage covers 29 T cell receptor beta chains from one sample sequenced in a study of cytomegalovirus exposure and HLA in healthy donors. The PCR ran on 60 Vbeta and 13 Jbeta primers. This table comes from immunoSEQ multiplex PCR, and its TCRdb copy is limited to in-frame clones, with some not included. Of around 190,000 clones in the sample, roughly 77% were seen once. The specimen sequenced was PBMCs. These receptor sequences come from a man aged 30 to 39 in good health and CMV-seropositive.

This chain links TRBV5-1 with TRBJ1-4; TRBD1 aligns across 7 bases. The CDR3 has 15 amino acids. V lost 4 bases to trimming and J lost 3 bases; unmatched junction nucleotides: 6. Germline CDR1 is SGHRS and CDR2 is YFSETQ. Here the CDR3 reads CASSQGTAANEKLFF. The CDR3, as DNA: TGCGCCAGCAGCCAGGGGACAGCAGCTAATGAAAAACTGTTTTTT.

CDR3 DNA: TGTGCCAGTAGTAGGCCCACCGGGACTAGCGGGGGGAGGGCCAATGAGCAGTTCTTC. It is translated as CASSRPTGTSGGRANEQFF. V gene TRBV19 combines with J gene TRBJ2-1, with 15 bases fitting TRBD2. V shed 4 bases and J 6 bases; nucleotides not matched to a gene: 13. CDR1 is LNHDA, CDR2 SQIVND, per germline (reference sequence). The CDR3 covers 19 residues.

This clone occurred once. The V gene is TRBV7-9, the J gene TRBJ2-5, with TRBD1 identical over 8 bases. The CDR3 consists of 15 residues. CDR1 and CDR2 from the germline V gene are SEHNR and FQNEAQ (reference sequence). Losses at the gene ends were 5 bases for V and 7 bases for J; bases not matched to a gene: 12. In DNA, the CDR3 is TGTGCCAGCAGCCTCGGCGACAGGGGTCAGGGGACCCAGTACTTC. Amino acids: CASSLGDRGQGTQYF.

This sequence joins TRBV5-5 and TRBJ2-5; D may be TRBD1 (6 bases). Deletions cut 0 bases from V and 1 base from J, with 10 bases between. The germline V gene encodes CDR1 SGHKS and CDR2 YYEKEE (reference sequence). The CDR3 spans 15 residues. CDR3 sequence: CASSLVRGIQETQYF. CDR3 nucleotide sequence: TGTGCCAGCAGCTTGGTAAGGGGGATCCAAGAGACCCAGTACTTC.

This chain links TRBV19 with TRBJ1-5; D unclear. V was shortened by 2 bases and J by 6 bases, with 11 bases between the two germline ends. The germline CDR1 and CDR2 sequences are LNHDA and SQIVND (reference sequence). The CDR3 totals 14 residues. The CDR3 DNA follows: TGTGCCAGTAGTATAATCTTAGATGGTCAGCCCCAGCATTTT. Translation: CASSIILDGQPQHF.

V and J are TRBV7-2 and TRBJ2-3; TRBD2 agrees at 15 bases. V trimming: 1 base; J trimming: 5 bases; junction bases outside the gene matches: 1. The CDR3 is 16 amino acids. The germline V gene has CDR1 SGHTA and CDR2 FQGNSA. The CDR3 DNA sequence: TGTGCCAGCAGCTTAGGGGGACTAGCGGGAGGAGATACGCAGTATTTT. This codes for CASSLGGLAGGDTQYF.

The chain links TRBV9 to TRBJ1-6; D is unresolved. The CDR3 has 15 residues. V dropped 0 bases and J dropped 0 bases, with 4 bases sitting between them. The germline gives CDR1 SGDLS, CDR2 YYNGEE. The CDR3 DNA reads as TGTGCCAGCAGCGTAGCGAGCTCCTATAATTCACCCCTCCACTTT. This codes for CASSVASSYNSPLHF.

This chain joins TRBV28 and TRBJ1-1; TRBD1 might be the D (6 bases). Trimming took 6 bases from V and 2 from J, leaving 16 bases between them. Per germline, CDR1 MDHEN and CDR2 SYDVKM. The CDR3 covers 15 residues. As DNA, the CDR3 is TGTGCCAGCAGGACCGCCGACAGGTTCAACACTGAAGCTTTCTTT. Translation gives CASRTADRFNTEAFF.

This clone has just a few counts. The gene calls are TRBV27 and TRBJ1-6; maybe TRBD1 (5 bases). The CDR3 is 16 residues long. Looked up from germline, CDR1 is MNHEY and CDR2 is SMNVEV (reference sequence). Trimming took off 5 bases at V and 7 bases at J, with 18 bases between the two ends. This CDR3 reads CASSPLRGGTNSPLHF. CDR3 in DNA: TGTGCCAGCAGTCCCCTTAGGGGTGGTACAAATTCACCCCTCCACTTT.

The genes are TRBV5-1 and TRBJ2-3; D might be TRBD1 (6 bases). Trimming removed 3 bases from V and 1 base from J, with 15 bases in between. The germline V gene encodes CDR1 SGHRS and CDR2 YFSETQ. The CDR3 is made up of 16 amino acids. CDR3 bases: TGCGCCAGCAGCTCGGGACAATCTCTGCGCACAGATACGCAGTATTTT. Encoded protein: CASSSGQSLRTDTQYF. Combining the CDR3 with reference TRBV5-1 and TRBJ2-3 gives the whole variable domain KAGVTQTPRYLIKTRGQQVTLSCSPISGHRSVSWYQQTPGQGLQFLFEYFSETQRNKGNFPGRFSGRQFSNSRSEMNVSTLELGDSALYLCASSSGQSLRTDTQYFGPGTRLTVL.

This clone showed up just a few times. The chain recombines TRBV9 with TRBJ2-1; the D is unclear. The CDR3 covers 12 residues. The germline V and J ends were trimmed by 0 bases and 5 bases, with 3 bases remaining between them. CDR1 SGDLS and CDR2 YYNGEE come from the germline V gene. This CDR3 reads CASSVADNEQFF. In DNA, the CDR3 is TGTGCCAGCAGCGTAGCGGACAATGAGCAGTTCTTC.

This clone turned up a few times. The CDR3 region has the DNA TGTGCCAGCTCGCTCGGACAGGGGACTTTAGGATTCTACGAGCAGTACTTC. Translation: CASSLGQGTLGFYEQYF. The chain employs TRBV18 and TRBJ2-7, with 9 bases lining up with TRBD1. CDR1 and CDR2 (germline): KGHSH, LQKENI. With 6 bases clipped from V and 3 bases from J, the junction kept 15 bases outside the gene matches. This CDR3 region has 17 residues.

J is TRBJ1-2 and V is TRBV7-2; 7 positions match TRBD1. Trimming at V came to 1 base and at J to 4 bases, leaving 6 bases not matched to a gene. The CDR3 is 15 amino acids. CDR1 is SGHTA and CDR2 is FQGNSA in the germline V gene. The CDR3 nucleotides read TGTGCCAGCAGCTTAGAGGGGGCGCAGGTCTATGGCTACACCTTC. It encodes CASSLEGAQVYGYTF.

The rearrangement joins TRBV21-1 to TRBJ2-7; the DNA was not used to check the table's D call, TRBD1. TRBV21-1 is classified as a pseudogene. The CDR3 spans 17 residues. CDR3 DNA: TGTGCCAGCAGCCCCGCGGGTGGGGCAGGGGTAACCTACGAGCAGTACTTC. It yields the protein CASSPAGGAGVTYEQYF.

This clone appeared once. This chain connects TRBV30 to TRBJ2-7; maybe TRBD2 (7 bases). Per germline, CDR1 GTSNPN and CDR2 SVGIG (reference sequence). This CDR3 has 15 residues. The ends were cut back, 3 bases at V and 0 bases at J, with 15 bases in the middle. This CDR3 is CAWSLRGGRSYEQYF. The CDR3 coding sequence is TGTGCCTGGAGCCTTAGGGGGGGCCGCTCCTACGAGCAGTACTTC.

This chain uses TRBV7-3 with TRBJ2-5; the match to TRBD2 covers 13 bases. CDR3 length: 16 amino acids. The ends lost 5 bases at V and 2 bases at J; junction bases unmatched: 5. Germline CDR1 SGHTA, CDR2 FQGTGA. The CDR3 DNA reads as TGTGCCAGCAGCCTACTGGGACTAGCGGGGCAAGAGACCCAGTACTTC. It specifies CASSLLGLAGQETQYF.

The chain couples TRBV28 to TRBJ2-1; D is perhaps TRBD1 (5 bases). Between the trimmed V and J ends, which lost 7 bases and 8 bases, there was a span of 12 bases. This CDR3 is 12 amino acids long. Germline V CDR1 and CDR2: MDHEN, SYDVKM. The CDR3 coding sequence is TGTGCCAGCAAGGAAGCCAGGGATGAGCAGTTCTTC. Its protein is CASKEARDEQFF.

The J gene is TRBJ2-5, the V gene TRBV18; 7 bases align to TRBD1. Germline V gene sequence: CDR1 KGHSH, CDR2 LQKENI. V lost 1 base to trimming and J lost 2 bases; unmatched junction nucleotides: 4. The CDR3 is 15 amino acids. CDR3 sequence (DNA): TGTGCCAGCTCACCACTAAGACAGGGTCAAGAGACCCAGTACTTC. Its translation: CASSPLRQGQETQYF.

The gene calls are TRBV5-4 and TRBJ2-3, with D possibly matching TRBD1 (5 bases). The V gene's germline CDR1 is SGHNT and CDR2 YYREEE (reference sequence). V was shortened by 0 bases and J by 0 bases, with 8 bases between the two germline ends. The CDR3 sequence is 15 residues long. The CDR3 reads CASSLAKGSTDTQYF. The CDR3 coding sequence is TGTGCCAGCAGCTTGGCCAAGGGGAGCACAGATACGCAGTATTTT.

The chain uses TRBV29-1 and TRBJ1-4; a possible D gene is TRBD1 (5 bases). From germline, CDR1 is SQVTM and CDR2 ANQGSEA. The CDR3 is made up of 14 amino acids. Trimming cost V 4 bases and J 8 bases, with 17 bases left between them. The CDR3 nucleotides read TGCAGCGTTGGGGGGGGGACGAATGGGGAAAAACTGTTTTTT. Its protein product is CSVGGGTNGEKLFF. The complete variable domain, with remaining parts taken from reference TRBV29-1 and TRBJ1-4, reads SAVISQKPSRDICQRGTSLTIQCQVDSQVTMMFWYRQQPGQSLTLIATANQGSEATYESGFVIDKFPISRPNLTFSTLTVSNMSPEDSSIYLCSVGGGTNGEKLFFGSGTQLSVL.

This chain links TRBV25-1 with TRBJ2-3; 9 bases map to TRBD2. J gave up 1 base and V 3 bases, and 5 bases lay outside the gene matches. Germline CDR1 and CDR2: MGHDK and SYGVNS. The CDR3 sequence is 16 residues long. Here the CDR3 DNA reads TGTGCCAGCAGTGAGGGTGCTAGCGGGGGCACAGATACGCAGTATTTT. This codes for CASSEGASGGTDTQYF. Full variable domain (missing parts from reference TRBV25-1 and TRBJ2-3): EADIYQTPRYLVIGTGKKITLECSQTMGHDKMYWYQQDPGMELHLIHYSYGVNSTEKGDLSSESTVSRIRTEHFPLTLESARPSHTSQYLCASSEGASGGTDTQYFGPGTRLTVL.

This clone turned up a few times. The chain has TRBV6-6 and TRBJ2-7; 7 bases line up with TRBD1. CDR3 size: 13 residues. Germline CDR1 reads MNHNY; CDR2 reads SVGAGI (reference sequence). The ends lost 5 bases at V and 6 bases at J; junction bases unmatched: 7. This CDR3 reads CASSPRQGGEQYF. In DNA, the CDR3 is TGTGCCAGCAGTCCACGACAGGGCGGCGAGCAGTACTTC.

The rearrangement uses TRBV7-9 and TRBJ2-3; 9 nucleotides align to TRBD1. Trimming removed 8 bases from V and 5 bases from J; junction bases left unmatched: 11. Germline loops: CDR1 SEHNR, CDR2 FQNEAQ (reference sequence). The CDR3 runs 15 residues. The CDR3, as DNA: TGTGCCAGCCTGAGAACAGGGGGCGCACAAGATACGCAGTATTTT. It is translated as CASLRTGGAQDTQYF. The full variable domain, completed using reference TRBV7-9 and TRBJ2-3, is DTGVSQNPRHKITKRGQNVTFRCDPISEHNRLYWYRQTLGQGPEFLTYFQNEAQLEKSRLLSDRFSAERPKGSFSTLEIQRTEQGDSAMYLCASLRTGGAQDTQYFGPGTRLTVL.

This chain connects TRBV21-1 to TRBJ2-3; the table's D call, TRBD1, has no DNA check behind it. TRBV21-1 is termed a pseudogene. The CDR3 has 14 residues. CDR3 nucleotides: TGTGCCAGCAGCAAGATAACAGCCAGAGATACGCAGTATTTT. Translation: CASSKITARDTQYF.

The rearrangement links TRBV10-3 to TRBJ1-2; the D gene is possibly TRBD1 (6 bases). Germline CDR1 reads ENHRY; CDR2 reads SYGVKD. V shed 6 bases and J shed 2 bases, with 10 bases lying between them. The CDR3 totals 13 residues. CDR3 protein: CAISQDRNYGYTF. The CDR3, as DNA: TGTGCCATCAGCCAAGACAGGAACTATGGCTACACCTTC.

Here the CDR3 DNA reads TGTGCCTGGAGTTTTGGACGGACTCGTTCTGGAAACACCATATATTTT. Its protein product is CAWSFGRTRSGNTIYF. V is TRBV30 and J is TRBJ1-3; no clear D. Trimming shortened V by 2 bases and J by 1 base, and 15 bases separated the two germline ends. Germline lookup yields CDR1 GTSNPN and CDR2 SVGIG (reference sequence). The CDR3 covers 16 residues.

This clone was detected once. The CDR3 nucleotides are TGTGCCAGCAGCCGTAGGACAGAGAACACTGAAGCTTTCTTT. It codes for CASSRRTENTEAFF. The V gene is TRBV7-9, the J gene TRBJ1-1; possibly TRBD1 for D (6 bases). Germline loops: CDR1 SEHNR, CDR2 FQNEAQ (reference sequence). V was shortened by 5 bases and J by 1 base, with 11 bases between the two germline ends. The CDR3 is 14 residues long.

The V gene is TRBV4-3, the J gene TRBJ2-1, with 10 positions matching TRBD1. The CDR3 has 17 amino acids. The germline CDR1 and CDR2 sequences are LGHNA and YSLEER. Trimming cost V 0 bases and J 8 bases; bases outside gene matches: 10. In nucleotides, the CDR3 is TGCGCCAGCAGCCAAGATAAAGGGACAGGGGATGACGATGAGCAGTTCTTC. This translates into CASSQDKGTGDDDEQFF.

The chain links TRBV7-8 to TRBJ1-4; 8 positions match TRBD1. The CDR3 is made up of 14 amino acids. Looked up from germline, CDR1 is SGHVS and CDR2 is FQNEAQ. J was trimmed by 8 bases and V by 5 bases; bases with no gene match: 7. CDR3: CASSAQGAREKLFF. CDR3 bases: TGTGCCAGCAGCGCCCAGGGGGCAAGAGAAAAACTGTTTTTT.